These 26 T cell receptor beta chains were sequenced from one sample in a study of PD-1 blockade in classical Hodgkin lymphoma. Profiled with immunoSEQ multiplex PCR; TCRdb holds only in-frame clones, not every one. The sample yields under 40,000 clones, over 65% seen once. There was relapse after autologous stem cell transplantation in every patient, and there was variation in brentuximab vedotin exposure. This material consisted of peripheral blood mononuclear cells (PBMCs), taken before the second cycle of nivolumab. The origin of the receptors is a human donor with classical Hodgkin lymphoma.

This clone turned up a few times. The chain employs TRBV2 and TRBJ2-2; 8 bases are shared with TRBD1. Per the germline V gene, CDR1 is SNHLY and CDR2 is FYNNEI. The V gene end was trimmed by 8 bases and the J gene end by 3 bases; junction bases not matched to a gene: 8. CDR3 length: 15 residues. CDR3: CASLFDRGDTGELFF. The CDR3 region has the DNA TGTGCCAGCCTTTTTGACAGGGGAGACACCGGGGAGCTGTTTTTT.

This clone was counted a few times. The junction departs from the called germline gene at one end, perhaps through a read error. The V and J genes are TRBV5-3 and TRBJ1-2; D unresolved. TRBV5-3 is noted as an ORF with a role that remains uncertain. The CDR3 runs 15 residues. The CDR3 nucleotides read TGCGCCAGCAGCCAAGGGTATGGGCACCCCTATGGCTACACCTTC. Translating gives CASSQGYGHPYGYTF.

This chain joins TRBV7-3 and TRBJ2-1; 7 positions agree with TRBD2. This CDR3 region has 16 residues. Germline CDR1 reads SGHTA; CDR2 reads FQGTGA. Germline trimming cut 5 bases from V and 0 bases from J; bases unmatched to any gene: 7. The CDR3 loop is CASSRTGLLSYNEQFF. In nucleotides, the CDR3 is TGTGCCAGCAGCCGCACGGGACTACTCTCCTACAATGAGCAGTTCTTC.

In its sample, this clone was seen a few times. The chain uses TRBV19 and TRBJ2-2; D is perhaps TRBD2 (6 bases). Germline V gene lookup returns CDR1 LNHDA and CDR2 SQIVND (reference sequence). The CDR3 contains 16 residues. Trimming left V 5 bases short and J 5 bases short, with 18 bases between. The CDR3 DNA follows: TGTGCCAGTAGTCGGGGGATCCAAGGTGGGACCGGGGAGCTGTTTTTT. Its translation is CASSRGIQGGTGELFF.

The genes are TRBV2 and TRBJ1-5, with unresolved D. V dropped 6 bases and J dropped 3 bases, with 9 bases sitting between them. CDR3 length: 13 amino acids. Germline CDR1 reads SNHLY; CDR2 reads FYNNEI. The CDR3 loop is CASRDRFNQPQHF. CDR3 nucleotides: TGTGCCAGCAGGGATCGATTCAATCAGCCCCAGCATTTT.

The V and J genes are TRBV7-2 and TRBJ1-1; D call uncertain. Deletions cut 5 bases from V and 0 bases from J, with 10 bases between. The CDR3 is made up of 14 amino acids. Germline CDR1 is SGHTA and CDR2 is FQGNSA. The CDR3 reads CASSPSNLNTEAFF. DNA of the CDR3: TGTGCCAGCAGCCCCAGTAATCTGAACACTGAAGCTTTCTTT.

This sequence joins TRBV2 and TRBJ1-1; D might be TRBD1 (6 bases). The CDR3 spans 14 residues. The germline CDR1 and CDR2 sequences are SNHLY and FYNNEI. The V and J ends lost 2 bases and 5 bases respectively, with 12 bases between them. The CDR3 DNA reads TGTGCCAGCAGTGAAAGCCGGGGGCGAACTGAAGCTTTCTTT. Protein product: CASSESRGRTEAFF.

The chain carries TRBV5-6 and TRBJ2-7; the match to TRBD2 covers 8 bases. J was trimmed by 0 bases and V by 3 bases; bases with no gene match: 2. The germline CDR1 and CDR2 sequences are SGHDT and YYEEEE. The CDR3 length is 14 residues. The CDR3 loop reads CASSWGTSSYEQYF. The CDR3 region has the DNA TGTGCCAGCAGCTGGGGGACTAGCTCCTACGAGCAGTACTTC.

The chain uses TRBV6-5 and TRBJ2-6; D gene unclear. The ends were cut back, 3 bases at V and 0 bases at J, with 3 bases in the middle. Germline-derived CDR1 and CDR2 are MNHEY and SVGAGI. The CDR3 runs 14 residues. The DNA for the CDR3 is TGTGCCAGCAGTTATAACTCTGGGGCCAACGTCCTGACTTTC. Translation: CASSYNSGANVLTF.

This clone was counted between two and nine times. V gene TRBV19 combines with J gene TRBJ2-6; no definite D call. V was cut by 3 bases and J by 0 bases, with 12 bases left in between. CDR1 and CDR2 (germline): LNHDA, SQIVND (reference sequence). The CDR3 runs 17 residues. The CDR3 DNA reads TGTGCCAGTAGTATCTTTTTTGGATTCTCTGGGGCCAACGTCCTGACTTTC. Protein sequence: CASSIFFGFSGANVLTF.

This chain joins TRBV6-1 and TRBJ2-5; perhaps TRBD2 as D (6 bases). Germline values: CDR1 MNHNS, CDR2 SASEGT. Trimming cost V 4 bases and J 1 base, with 10 bases left between them. The CDR3 runs 14 residues. The CDR3 spells CASSATAGQETQYF. In DNA form, the CDR3 reads TGTGCCAGCAGTGCCACAGCGGGCCAAGAGACCCAGTACTTC.

The chain couples TRBV4-3 to TRBJ2-3; TRBD2 is a possible D gene (6 bases). Trimming removed 4 bases at V and 1 base at J, with 12 bases between. The CDR3 extends over 15 amino acids. In germline, CDR1 is LGHNA, CDR2 YSLEER. CDR3 residues: CASSREAGRTDTQYF. The CDR3 DNA reads as TGCGCCAGCAGCCGAGAGGCGGGGCGCACAGATACGCAGTATTTT.

This sequence joins TRBV5-1 and TRBJ1-2; possible D gene TRBD1, 6 bases. V was clipped by 1 base and J by 2 bases, with 18 bases between them. The length of the CDR3 is 17 residues. Germline CDR1 SGHRS, CDR2 YFSETQ. The CDR3 sequence is CASSLSGRQAGNYGYTF. The CDR3 DNA follows: TGCGCCAGCAGCTTGTCTGGCCGACAGGCTGGAAACTATGGCTACACCTTC.

The CDR3 DNA follows: TGTGCCATCAGTTCAGAACAGGGGCGGGATGGCTACACCTTC. This encodes CAISSEQGRDGYTF. V and J are TRBV10-3 and TRBJ1-2; 7 positions agree with TRBD1. Germline loops: CDR1 ENHRY, CDR2 SYGVKD. V was clipped by 5 bases and J by 6 bases; unmatched bases: 9. The CDR3 length is 14 residues.

The chain combines TRBV15 with TRBJ2-2; D possibly matches TRBD1 or TRBD2 (6 bases each). Germline V gene data show CDR1 as LNHNV and CDR2 as YYDKDF (reference sequence). The CDR3 extends over 14 amino acids. V was shortened by 8 bases and J by 4 bases, with 14 bases between the two germline ends. The CDR3 bases are TGTGCCACCCACGACAGGAGGGGCACCGGGGAGCTGTTTTTT. This sequence encodes CATHDRRGTGELFF.

The genes are TRBV11-2 and TRBJ1-1; TRBD1 matches 9 bases. CDR1 and CDR2 from the germline V gene are SGHAT and FQNNGV. The length of the CDR3 is 16 residues. J lost 4 bases, V lost 5 bases, and 11 bases had no gene match. CDR3 bases: TGTGCCAGCAGCGTAACCACAGGGGGCGAGGGCACTGAAGCTTTCTTT. Protein product: CASSVTTGGEGTEAFF. Filled out from reference TRBV11-2 and TRBJ1-1, the complete variable domain reads EAGVAQSPRYKIIEKRQSVAFWCNPISGHATLYWYQQILGQGPKLLIQFQNNGVVDDSQLPKDRFSAERLKGVDSTLKIQPAKLEDSAVYLCASSVTTGGEGTEAFFGQGTRLTVV.

The chain recombines TRBV19 with TRBJ2-2; a possible D gene is TRBD2 (6 bases). Between the trimmed V and J ends, which lost 9 bases and 0 bases, there was a span of 20 bases. CDR1 is LNHDA and CDR2 is SQIVND in the germline V gene (reference sequence). This CDR3 has 17 residues. DNA for the CDR3: TGTGCCAGCAGGTTTCTTGGGTCGGGAGCGAACACCGGGGAGCTGTTTTTT. Amino acids: CASRFLGSGANTGELFF.

The genes are TRBV2 and TRBJ2-1; D unclear. The CDR3 consists of 13 residues. Germline V CDR1 and CDR2: SNHLY, FYNNEI. V lost 7 bases and J 9 bases, leaving 16 bases between the germline ends. The CDR3 coding sequence is TGTGCCAGCAAGGACGGCCCCGGTCTTGAGCAGTTCTTC. Its protein product is CASKDGPGLEQFF.

The V and J genes are TRBV6-1 and TRBJ1-3; D gene unclear. CDR3 length equals 14 residues. The germline V gene encodes CDR1 MNHNS and CDR2 SASEGT. Trimming stripped 8 bases from V and 4 bases from J, with 15 bases between. The CDR3 nucleotides are TGTGCCAGCCTGGAGATGGGGAGAGGAAACACCATATATTTT. Protein: CASLEMGRGNTIYF.

The chain is built from TRBV9 and TRBJ2-2; D gene unclear. This CDR3 contains 12 residues. Deletions cut 0 bases from V and 6 bases from J, with 3 bases between. The germline V gene has CDR1 SGDLS and CDR2 YYNGEE. CDR3 sequence (DNA): TGTGCCAGCAGCGTAGATTCCGGGGAGCTGTTTTTT. It specifies CASSVDSGELFF.

This chain uses TRBV6-5 with TRBJ2-2, with D unresolved. Deletions cut 0 bases from V and 0 bases from J, with 5 bases between. The CDR3 loop spans 15 amino acids. Germline V gene lookup returns CDR1 MNHEY and CDR2 SVGAGI. CDR3 residues: CASSYSISNTGELFF. The CDR3, as DNA: TGTGCCAGCAGTTACTCGATTTCGAACACCGGGGAGCTGTTTTTT.

The CDR3 reads CASSPRDGEQYF. Here the CDR3 DNA reads TGTGCCAGCTCACCACGCGATGGCGAGCAGTACTTC. V usage is TRBV18 and J usage is TRBJ2-7, with unresolved D. Trimming stripped 1 base from V and 6 bases from J, with 7 bases between. The CDR3 is made up of 12 amino acids. Germline CDR1 and CDR2: KGHSH and LQKENI. The full variable domain, completed using reference TRBV18 and TRBJ2-7, is NAGVMQNPRHLVRRRGQEARLRCSPMKGHSHVYWYRQLPEEGLKFMVYLQKENIIDESGMPKERFSAEFPKEGPSILRIQQVVRGDSAAYFCASSPRDGEQYFGPGTRLTVT.

The V gene is TRBV5-4, the J gene TRBJ2-1, with 11 bases that match TRBD2. CDR1 SGHNT and CDR2 YYREEE come from the germline V gene (reference sequence). This CDR3 spans 16 amino acids. Trimming cost V 4 bases and J 4 bases; bases outside gene matches: 7. In DNA, the CDR3 is TGTGCCAGCAGCCCCTCGCTAGCGGGGGGTTACAATGAGCAGTTCTTC. It codes for CASSPSLAGGYNEQFF.

This chain uses TRBV4-1 with TRBJ2-7; D perhaps matches TRBD1 (5 bases). The CDR3 is 16 amino acids. Germline-derived CDR1 and CDR2 are MGHRA and YSYEKL. V lost 1 base, J lost 0 bases, and 13 bases lay in between. This CDR3 reads CASSQGTTPHSYEQYF. The CDR3 nucleotides are TGCGCCAGCAGCCAAGGGACAACTCCCCACTCCTACGAGCAGTACTTC.

The chain joins TRBV2 to TRBJ2-7; D is undetermined. Trimming took off 6 bases at V and 5 bases at J, with 8 bases between the two ends. The CDR3 totals 11 residues. CDR1 and CDR2 from the germline V gene are SNHLY and FYNNEI. The CDR3 sequence is CASSRTHEQYF. As DNA, the CDR3 is TGTGCCAGCAGCAGGACCCACGAGCAGTACTTC.

The rearrangement joins TRBV5-1 to TRBJ2-2; D might be TRBD2 (5 bases). Germline V gene lookup returns CDR1 SGHRS and CDR2 YFSETQ. The CDR3 extends over 11 amino acids. Trimming pared 8 bases from V and 7 bases from J, leaving 9 bases between. The chain's CDR3 is CASYSGGELFF. The CDR3 region has the DNA TGCGCCAGTTACAGCGGCGGGGAGCTGTTTTTT.